The sequence of this TCR beta chain was determined in a study of control samples from healthy donors and cancer patients. Clones were read by immunoSEQ multiplex PCR, and TCRdb kept only the in-frame ones, dropping some. The data show around 140,000 clones, 90% to 95% seen once. The V end was cut by 5 bases, the J end by 6 bases, with 18 bases between. Germline V gene sequence: CDR1 LGHDT, CDR2 YNNKEL (reference sequence). CDR3 length: 15 amino acids. The rearrangement uses TRBV3-1 (or the pseudogene TRBV3-2) and TRBJ2-3; D not certain. Sequencing was carried out using blood. The clonotype originates from a man between 18 and 35 years old in good health. CDR3 DNA: TGTGCCAGCAGCGATAGTAGCCGACGTGGGGATACGCAGTATTTT. Amino acid sequence: CASSDSSRRGDTQYF.